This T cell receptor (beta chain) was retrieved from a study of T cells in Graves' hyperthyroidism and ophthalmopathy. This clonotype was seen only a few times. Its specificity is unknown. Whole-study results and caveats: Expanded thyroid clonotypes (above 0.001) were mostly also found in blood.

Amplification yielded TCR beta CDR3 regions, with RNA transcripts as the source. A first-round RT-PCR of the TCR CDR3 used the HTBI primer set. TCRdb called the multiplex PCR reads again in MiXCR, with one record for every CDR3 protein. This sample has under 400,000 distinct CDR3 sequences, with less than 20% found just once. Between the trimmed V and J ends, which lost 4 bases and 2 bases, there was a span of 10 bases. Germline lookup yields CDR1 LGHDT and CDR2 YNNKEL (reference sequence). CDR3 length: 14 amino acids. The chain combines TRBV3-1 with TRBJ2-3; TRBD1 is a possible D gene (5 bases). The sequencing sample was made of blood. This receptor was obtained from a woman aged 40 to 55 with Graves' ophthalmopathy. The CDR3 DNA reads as TGTGCCAGCAGCCCCAAGGGGTACACAGATACGCAGTATTTT. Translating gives CASSPKGYTDTQYF.